This T cell receptor beta chain comes out of a study of T cells in Graves' hyperthyroidism and ophthalmopathy. Amplification yielded TCR beta CDR3 regions, with RNA transcripts as the source. Researchers ran a first-round RT-PCR on the TCR CDR3 using the HTBI primer set. TCRdb recomputed calls from the multiplex PCR reads with MiXCR, one row per CDR3 protein. In the table there are about 640,000 distinct CDR3 sequences, more than 12% of which are singletons. V was pared by 3 bases and J by 3 bases, with 18 bases between. CDR3 size: 16 residues. Germline-derived CDR1 and CDR2 are MDHEN and SYDVKM. Diagnostic assessment was based on clinical symptoms, serum thyroxine and TRAb, thyroid ultrasound and orbital computed tomography. Whole-study findings and limits: In simple terms, a model built on 13 V-J features told ophthalmopathy apart from stable hyperthyroidism.

This clonotype was seen ten or more times. Antigen: not known. This sequence was found in a woman between 50 and 59 years old with Graves' ophthalmopathy. Sequencing used blood. The chain joins TRBV28 to TRBJ2-7, with D uncertain. The CDR3 region has the DNA TGTGCCAGCAGTTTTGTTTCGGCCCTCTTATTCTACGAGCAGTACTTC. Encoded protein: CASSFVSALLFYEQYF.